A selection of T cell receptor beta chains follows, all from one sample in a study of CD8 T cells in ankylosing spondylitis. TCRdb reprocessed the 5' RACE reads via MiXCR and lists one record per CDR3 protein. The data contain roughly 260,000 distinct CDR3 sequences, roughly 20% of them seen just once; the ten biggest clones take up roughly 7.3%. Sequencing input: blood, either unsorted or a sorted T cell fraction (not recorded which). The source of these receptors is a male donor with ankylosing spondylitis or in good health (not recorded which). The CDR3 runs from the conserved cysteine through the conserved F or W. The D gene is left open where the match is weak. Some rows mark clone size as missing; the rest say once, few, many or name a class of expanded clone.

V gene	clone size	D gene	J gene	CDR3 protein	CDR3 DNA
TRBV12-3/TRBV12-4	many	.	TRBJ2-3	CASSLEGGLAYTQYF	TGTGCCAGCAGTTTAGAAGGGGGACTCGCGTATACGCAGTATTTT
TRBV18	.	TRBD2	TRBJ2-1	CASQLADSYNEQFF	TGTGCCAGCCAACTAGCGGACTCCTACAATGAGCAGTTCTTC
TRBV20-1	.	TRBD2	TRBJ2-3	CSAVRGSTDTQYF	TGCAGTGCTGTGCGGGGGAGCACAGATACGCAGTATTTT
TRBV6-1	many	TRBD2	TRBJ2-1	CASGGAGGPHEQFF	TGTGCCAGCGGGGGAGCGGGGGGGCCCCATGAGCAGTTCTTC
TRBV3-1	.	.	TRBJ2-2	CASSQVPQTGELFF	TGTGCCAGCAGCCAAGTCCCCCAGACCGGGGAGCTGTTTTTT
TRBV28	few	.	TRBJ2-3	CASLYQGTSGTQYF	TGTGCCAGCCTATACCAGGGGACTTCGGGTACGCAGTATTTT
TRBV11-3	.	.	TRBJ2-3	CASTSPGTKPHF	TGTGCCAGCACCTCACCGGGAACCAAGCCGCATTTT
TRBV19	.	TRBD2	TRBJ2-5	CASSISRTSGYQETQYF	TGTGCCAGTAGTATAAGTCGGACTAGCGGGTACCAAGAGACCCAGTACTTC
TRBV4-1	.	.	TRBJ1-1	CASSQGQNTEAFF	TGCGCCAGCAGCCAAGGTCAGAACACTGAAGCTTTCTTT
TRBV10-3	.	.	TRBJ2-5	CAISESGEETQYF	TGTGCCATCAGTGAGTCGGGGGAAGAGACCCAGTACTTC
TRBV27	few	.	TRBJ2-3	CATRDPTPDTQYF	TGTGCCACCCGGGATCCCACCCCAGATACGCAGTATTTT
TRBV7-9	.	.	TRBJ2-5	CASSLGGSNQEAQYF	TGTGCCAGCAGCTTAGGGGGGTCCAATCAAGAGGCCCAGTACTTC
TRBV20-1	few	TRBD1	TRBJ1-2	CSATDRINYGYTF	TGCAGTGCAACGGACAGGATTAACTATGGCTACACCTTC
TRBV10-3	few	TRBD2	TRBJ2-1	CAITSTSGGLNEQFF	TGTGCCATCACCTCGACTAGCGGGGGGCTCAATGAGCAGTTCTTC
TRBV9	many	.	TRBJ2-1	CASSEDSGTYNEQFF	TGTGCCAGCAGCGAGGATAGCGGTACTTACAATGAGCAGTTCTTC